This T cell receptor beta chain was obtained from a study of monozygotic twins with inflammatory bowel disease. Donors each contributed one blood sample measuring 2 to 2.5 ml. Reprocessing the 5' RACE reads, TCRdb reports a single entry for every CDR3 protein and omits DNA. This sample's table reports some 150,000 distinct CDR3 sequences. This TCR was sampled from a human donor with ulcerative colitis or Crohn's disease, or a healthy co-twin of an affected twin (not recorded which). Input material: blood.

This CDR3 is CSAIIISGSTDTQYF. The V call is TRBV20-1, the J call TRBJ2-3; the TCRdb call, TRBD2, lacks DNA for checking. In germline, CDR1 is DFQATT, CDR2 SNEGSKA (reference sequence). CDR3 length: 15 amino acids.